Sequencing of this TCR beta chain was carried out in a study of T-cell memory formation after mild COVID-19. Study-wide context: Among the donors, TCR clusters were largely specific to each donor.

Looked up from germline, CDR1 is DFQATT and CDR2 is SNEGSKA (reference sequence). The CDR3 totals 14 residues. V lost 1 base, J lost 5 bases, and 6 bases stayed unmatched. General study findings and limits: Clones that contracted from day 15 to 85 had balanced CD4/CD8; later expanders were CD4+ biased. Prior to infection, memory already included some responding clones, suggesting cross-reactive memory joined.

Note on this clonotype: Antigen specificity is unknown.

A single record per CDR3 protein comes from TCRdb applying MiXCR to the 5' RACE reads. The table has about 340,000 distinct CDR3 sequences, 20% to 25% seen once; the top ten hold over 20%. The specimen was PBMCs or a T cell subset sorted from them (not recorded which). The chain uses TRBV20-1 and TRBJ2-5; 8 positions match TRBD1. This clonotype originated in a man in his late teens or twenties who had mild COVID-19 (a few samples of this study predate the infection). Cell type and time point are not known. This CDR3 reads CSARVGRGQETQYF. The CDR3 coding sequence is TGCAGTGCTAGAGTCGGCAGGGGGCAGGAGACCCAGTACTTC.